A selection of T cell receptor beta chains follows, all from one sample in a study of beta chain features in type 1 diabetes. TCRdb's table, derived via immunoSEQ multiplex PCR, lists solely in-frame clones and lacks some. The sample shows under 500,000 clones, about 32% of them seen only once. Sequencing was carried out using naive CD4+ T cells from blood. The receptor source for this set is a man between 18 and 29 years old in good health. Each CDR3 is given with its conserved first and last residue. The D gene is left open where the match is weak. Only some rows state a clone size, as once, few, many or a class for expanded clones.

D: -
length: 15
V: TRBV7-8
J: TRBJ1-1
size: -
DNA: TGTGCCAGCAGCACGCGATTTGGGAAGCCTGGTGAAGCTTTCTTT
CDR3: CASSTRFGKPGEAFF

D: TRBD2
length: 15
V: TRBV27
J: TRBJ2-3
size: few
DNA: TGTGCCAGCAGTTTATCTCTAGCGGGAACAGATACGCAGTATTTT
CDR3: CASSLSLAGTDTQYF

D: TRBD2
length: 17
V: TRBV4-2
J: TRBJ2-2
size: -
DNA: TGTGCCAGCAGTCCACTCGGGACTAGCGGGAACACCGGGGAGCTGTTTTTT
CDR3: CASSPLGTSGNTGELFF

D: -
length: 12
V: TRBV7-9
J: TRBJ2-1
size: -
DNA: TGTGCCAGCAGCTCCGACTGGAATGAGCAGTTCTTC
CDR3: CASSSDWNEQFF

D: -
length: 14
V: TRBV7-3
J: TRBJ2-1
size: -
DNA: TGTGCCAGCAGCTTCAGTGGAGGGTCGCGTGAGCAGTTCTTC
CDR3: CASSFSGGSREQFF

D: TRBD1
length: 15
V: TRBV15
J: TRBJ2-2
size: few
DNA: TGTGCCACCAGCTCAAACAGGGGCGACACCGGGGAGCTGTTTTTT
CDR3: CATSSNRGDTGELFF

D: -
length: 14
V: TRBV29-1
J: TRBJ1-2
size: few
DNA: TGCACCCCGGGCAGGAGCGGTTCTGGGTATGGCTACACCTTC
CDR3: CTPGRSGSGYGYTF

D: -
length: 13
V: TRBV9
J: TRBJ2-5
size: few
DNA: TGTGCCAGCAGCCCGCCCTCACTGCGGGCCCAGTACTTC
CDR3: CASSPPSLRAQYF

D: -
length: 15
V: TRBV18
J: TRBJ1-1
size: -
DNA: TGTGCCAGCTCAGCCGCGGGGATCGGGAACACTGAAGCTTTCTTT
CDR3: CASSAAGIGNTEAFF

D: -
length: 13
V: TRBV4-2
J: TRBJ2-7
size: -
DNA: TGTGCCAGCAGCCAAGCCGAGTCCTACGAGCAGTACTTC
CDR3: CASSQAESYEQYF

D: TRBD1
length: 13
V: TRBV29-1
J: TRBJ2-1
size: -
DNA: TGCAGCGGTGGACAGGGGGCATCTCGGGAGCAGTTCTTC
CDR3: CSGGQGASREQFF

D: -
length: 15
V: TRBV7-2
J: TRBJ2-1
size: -
DNA: TGTGCCAGCAGTCTGCAATGGTCCTTGGCCCATGAGCAGTTCTTC
CDR3: CASSLQWSLAHEQFF

D: -
length: 12
V: TRBV5-1
J: TRBJ2-3
size: few
DNA: TGCGCCAGCAGCTTTGAATGGAATACGCAGTATTTT
CDR3: CASSFEWNTQYF

D: -
length: 11
V: TRBV30
J: TRBJ1-4
size: few
DNA: TGTGCCTGGGGGCAGGCGGAAAAACTGTTTTTT
CDR3: CAWGQAEKLFF

D: -
length: 12
V: TRBV29-1
J: TRBJ2-5
size: few
DNA: TGCAGCGTTGTTCAGGGGGGAGAGACCCAGTACTTC
CDR3: CSVVQGGETQYF

D: TRBD2
length: 13
V: TRBV2
J: TRBJ2-7
size: -
DNA: TGTGCCAGCAGTGCCCGGGGGGGCTACGAGCAGTACTTC
CDR3: CASSARGGYEQYF

D: -
length: 15
V: TRBV30
J: TRBJ2-1
size: -
DNA: TGTGCCTGGAGATGGGCCGGAGTTACAGGTAGTGAGCAGTTCTTC
CDR3: CAWRWAGVTGSEQFF